This T cell receptor beta chain was obtained from a study of shared clonotypes between healthy human individuals. Assay used: immunoSEQ multiplex PCR; TCRdb lists only in-frame clones, some missing. The sample shows millions of clones, more than 90% of them seen only once. The CDR3 totals 15 residues. Germline assignment: CDR1 LNHDA and CDR2 SQIVND (reference sequence). V lost 5 bases to trimming and J lost 0 bases, with 8 bases between them. The chain links TRBV19 to TRBJ2-6; no clear D. The source is a man aged 18 to 29 in good health. The sample taken for sequencing was naive CD4+ T cells sorted from blood. The subset here: CD45RA+ positively selected. Here the CDR3 reads CASSSVSSGANVLTF. CDR3 DNA: TGTGCCAGTAGTTCTGTGAGCTCTGGGGCCAACGTCCTGACTTTC.